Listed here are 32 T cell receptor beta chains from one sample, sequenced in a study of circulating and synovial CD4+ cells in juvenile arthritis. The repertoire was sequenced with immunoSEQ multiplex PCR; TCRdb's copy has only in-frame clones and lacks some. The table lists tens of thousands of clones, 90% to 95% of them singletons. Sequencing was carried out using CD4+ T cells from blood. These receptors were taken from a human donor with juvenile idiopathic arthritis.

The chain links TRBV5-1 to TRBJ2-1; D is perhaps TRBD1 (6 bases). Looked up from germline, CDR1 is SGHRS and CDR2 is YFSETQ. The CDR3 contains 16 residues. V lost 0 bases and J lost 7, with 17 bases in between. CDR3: CASSLVRQAIRNEQFF. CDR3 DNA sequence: TGCGCCAGCAGCTTGGTAAGACAGGCAATTAGGAATGAGCAGTTCTTC.

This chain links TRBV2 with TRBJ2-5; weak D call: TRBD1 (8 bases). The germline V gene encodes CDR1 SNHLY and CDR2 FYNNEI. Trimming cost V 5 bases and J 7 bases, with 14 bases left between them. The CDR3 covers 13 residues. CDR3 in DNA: TGTGCCAGCAGTAAACAGGGGGAGGGGACCCAGTACTTC. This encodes CASSKQGEGTQYF.

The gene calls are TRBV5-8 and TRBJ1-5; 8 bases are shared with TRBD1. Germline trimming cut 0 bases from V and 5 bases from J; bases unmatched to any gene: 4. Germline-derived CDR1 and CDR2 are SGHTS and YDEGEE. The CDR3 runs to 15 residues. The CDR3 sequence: CASSLAGQGHQPQHF. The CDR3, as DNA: TGTGCCAGCAGCTTGGCCGGACAGGGTCATCAGCCCCAGCATTTT.

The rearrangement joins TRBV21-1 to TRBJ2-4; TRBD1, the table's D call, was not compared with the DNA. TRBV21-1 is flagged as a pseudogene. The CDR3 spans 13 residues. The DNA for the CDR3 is TGTGCCAGCAGCATCAGGGACCCGGGACAGGGATACTTC. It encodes CASSIRDPGQGYF.

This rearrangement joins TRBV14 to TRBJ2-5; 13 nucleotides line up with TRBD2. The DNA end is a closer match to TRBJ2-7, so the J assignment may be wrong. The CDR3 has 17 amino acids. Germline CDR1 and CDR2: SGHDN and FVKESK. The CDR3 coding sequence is TGTGCCAGCAGCCGCTCTTCCCCGGGACTAGCGGGAACCGAGCAGTACTTC. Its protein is CASSRSSPGLAGTEQYF.

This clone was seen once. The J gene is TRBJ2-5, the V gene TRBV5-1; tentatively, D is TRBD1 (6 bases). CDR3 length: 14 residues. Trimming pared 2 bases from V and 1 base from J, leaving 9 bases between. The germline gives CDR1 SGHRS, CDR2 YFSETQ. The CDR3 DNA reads TGCGCCAGCAGCTTCGGACAGCTCCAAGAGACCCAGTACTTC. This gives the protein CASSFGQLQETQYF.

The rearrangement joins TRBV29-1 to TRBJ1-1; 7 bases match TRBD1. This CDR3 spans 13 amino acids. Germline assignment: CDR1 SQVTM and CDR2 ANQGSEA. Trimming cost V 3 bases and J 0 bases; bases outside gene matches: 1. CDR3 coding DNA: TGCAGCGTTGAGGGACAGATGAACACTGAAGCTTTCTTT. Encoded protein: CSVEGQMNTEAFF.

CDR3 DNA: TGTGCCAGCACGGTGCGGGACAGGCCACAAAAGGGGGGCTACGAGCAGTACTTC. This sequence encodes CASTVRDRPQKGGYEQYF. The V gene is TRBV2, the J gene TRBJ2-7; 8 nucleotides match TRBD1. Germline assignment: CDR1 SNHLY and CDR2 FYNNEI. Unmatched junction bases numbered 20, after V lost 7 bases and J lost 3 bases. The CDR3 has 18 residues.

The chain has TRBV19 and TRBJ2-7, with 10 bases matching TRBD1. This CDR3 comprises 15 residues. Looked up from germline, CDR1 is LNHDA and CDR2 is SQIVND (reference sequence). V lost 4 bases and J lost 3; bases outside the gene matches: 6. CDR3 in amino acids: CASSTGTGVGYEQYF. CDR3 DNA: TGTGCCAGTAGTACCGGGACAGGGGTGGGCTACGAGCAGTACTTC.

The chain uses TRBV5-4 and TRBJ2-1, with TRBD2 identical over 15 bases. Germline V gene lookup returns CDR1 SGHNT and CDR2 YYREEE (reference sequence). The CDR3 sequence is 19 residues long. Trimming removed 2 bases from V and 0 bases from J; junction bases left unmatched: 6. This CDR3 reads CASSFLRTSGGASYNEQFF. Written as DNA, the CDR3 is TGTGCCAGCAGCTTCCTCCGGACTAGCGGGGGGGCCTCCTACAATGAGCAGTTCTTC.

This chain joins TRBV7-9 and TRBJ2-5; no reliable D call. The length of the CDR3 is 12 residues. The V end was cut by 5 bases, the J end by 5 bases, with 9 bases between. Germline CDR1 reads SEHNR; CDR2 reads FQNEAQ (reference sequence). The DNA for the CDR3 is TGTGCCAGCAGCATAATCTCCGAGACCCAGTACTTC. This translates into CASSIISETQYF.

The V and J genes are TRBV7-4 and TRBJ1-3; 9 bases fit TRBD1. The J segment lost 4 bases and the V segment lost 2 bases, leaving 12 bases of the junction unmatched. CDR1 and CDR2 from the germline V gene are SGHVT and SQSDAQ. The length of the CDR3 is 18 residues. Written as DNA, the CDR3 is TGTGCCAGCAGCTTATCCCGCCGGGACAGGGATTGGGGAAACACCATATATTTT. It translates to CASSLSRRDRDWGNTIYF.

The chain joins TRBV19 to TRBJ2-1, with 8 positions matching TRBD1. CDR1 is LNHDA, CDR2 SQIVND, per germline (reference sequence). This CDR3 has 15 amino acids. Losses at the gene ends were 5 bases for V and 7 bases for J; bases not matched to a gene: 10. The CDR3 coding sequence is TGTGCCAGTAGTTCGGGACAGGTAGTAAGGAATGAGCAGTTCTTC. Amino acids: CASSSGQVVRNEQFF.

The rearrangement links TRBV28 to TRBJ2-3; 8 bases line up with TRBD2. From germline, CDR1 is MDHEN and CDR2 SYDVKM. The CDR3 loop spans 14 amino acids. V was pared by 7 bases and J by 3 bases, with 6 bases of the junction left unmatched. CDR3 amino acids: CASTRGRLTDTQYF. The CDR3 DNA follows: TGTGCCAGCACCCGCGGGAGGCTTACAGATACGCAGTATTTT.

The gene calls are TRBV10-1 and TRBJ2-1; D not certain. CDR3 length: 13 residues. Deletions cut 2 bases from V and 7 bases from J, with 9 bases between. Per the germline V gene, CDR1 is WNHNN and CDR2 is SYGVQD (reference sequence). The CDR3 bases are TGCGCCAGCAGTGAGCTAAGTAGTAATGAGCAGTTCTTC. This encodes CASSELSSNEQFF.

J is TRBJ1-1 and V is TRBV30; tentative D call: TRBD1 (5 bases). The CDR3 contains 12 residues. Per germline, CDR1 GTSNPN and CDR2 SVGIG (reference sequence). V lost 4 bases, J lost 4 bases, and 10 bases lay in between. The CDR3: CAWTRGTTEAFF. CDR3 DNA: TGTGCCTGGACTCGGGGGACCACTGAAGCTTTCTTT.

CDR3 bases: TGTGCCATCAGTGAGGACAGGAACACCGGGGAGCTGTTTTTT. Translating gives CAISEDRNTGELFF. The rearrangement joins TRBV10-3 to TRBJ2-2, with D tentatively TRBD1 (5 bases). There are 14 residues in the CDR3. V was cut by 2 bases and J by 1 base, with 5 bases left in between. Germline loops: CDR1 ENHRY, CDR2 SYGVKD.

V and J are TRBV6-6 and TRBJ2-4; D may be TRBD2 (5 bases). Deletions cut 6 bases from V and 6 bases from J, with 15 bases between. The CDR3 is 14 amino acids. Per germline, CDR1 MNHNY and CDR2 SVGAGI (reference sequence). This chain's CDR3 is CASSPAGNANIQYF. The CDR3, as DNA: TGTGCCAGCAGCCCCGCCGGGAATGCAAACATTCAGTACTTC.

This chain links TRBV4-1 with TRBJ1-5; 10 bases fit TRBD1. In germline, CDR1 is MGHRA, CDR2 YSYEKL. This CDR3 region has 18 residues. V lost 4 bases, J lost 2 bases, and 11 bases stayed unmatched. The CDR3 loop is CASSPSETGGWGNQPQHF. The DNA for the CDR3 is TGCGCCAGCAGCCCCTCCGAGACAGGGGGCTGGGGCAATCAGCCCCAGCATTTT.

CDR3 DNA sequence: TGTGCCAGCAGCCCCCCCGGGACAGCGAACACCGGGGAGCTGTTTTTT. This translates into CASSPPGTANTGELFF. The chain uses TRBV9 and TRBJ2-2, with 7 positions matching TRBD1. Per germline, CDR1 SGDLS and CDR2 YYNGEE. Unmatched junction bases numbered 6, after V lost 4 bases and J lost 0 bases. The CDR3 spans 16 residues.

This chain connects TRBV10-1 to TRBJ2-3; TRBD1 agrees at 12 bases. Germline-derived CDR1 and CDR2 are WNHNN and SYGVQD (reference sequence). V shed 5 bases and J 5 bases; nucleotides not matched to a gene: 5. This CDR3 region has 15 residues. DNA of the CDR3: TGCGCCAGCAGTAGGGGACAGGGGGCGGGAGATACGCAGTATTTT. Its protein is CASSRGQGAGDTQYF.

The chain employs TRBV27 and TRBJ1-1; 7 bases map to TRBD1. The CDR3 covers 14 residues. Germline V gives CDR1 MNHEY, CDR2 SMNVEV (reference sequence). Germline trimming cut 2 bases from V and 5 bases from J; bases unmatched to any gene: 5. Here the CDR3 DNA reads TGTGCCAGCAGTTTAAGAGGGGGCCGTACTGAAGCTTTCTTT. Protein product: CASSLRGGRTEAFF.

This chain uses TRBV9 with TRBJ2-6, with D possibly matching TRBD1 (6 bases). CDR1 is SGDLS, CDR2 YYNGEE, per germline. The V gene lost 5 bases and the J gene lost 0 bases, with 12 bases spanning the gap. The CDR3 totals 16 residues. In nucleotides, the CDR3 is TGTGCCAGCAGTTATACAGGGTACTCTGGGGCCAACGTCCTGACTTTC. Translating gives CASSYTGYSGANVLTF.

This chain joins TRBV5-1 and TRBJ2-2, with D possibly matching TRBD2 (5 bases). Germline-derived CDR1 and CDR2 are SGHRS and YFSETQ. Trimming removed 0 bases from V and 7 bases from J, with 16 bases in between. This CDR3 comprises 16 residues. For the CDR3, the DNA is TGCGCCAGCAGCTTGGTGGCCAAAACGGGGTACGGGGAGCTGTTTTTT. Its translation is CASSLVAKTGYGELFF.

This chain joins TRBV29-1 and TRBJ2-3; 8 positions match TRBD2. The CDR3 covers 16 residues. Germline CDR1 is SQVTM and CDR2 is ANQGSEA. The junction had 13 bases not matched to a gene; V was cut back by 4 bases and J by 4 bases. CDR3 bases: TGCAGCGTTGCCCAGCGGGAGCCCCGGGCGGCAGATACGCAGTATTTT. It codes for CSVAQREPRAADTQYF.

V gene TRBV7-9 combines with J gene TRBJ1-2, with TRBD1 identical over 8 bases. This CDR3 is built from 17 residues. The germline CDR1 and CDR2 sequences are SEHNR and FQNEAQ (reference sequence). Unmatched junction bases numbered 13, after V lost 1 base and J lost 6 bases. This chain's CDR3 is CASSLGGGQGALHGYTF. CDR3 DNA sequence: TGTGCCAGCAGCTTAGGGGGTGGACAGGGTGCCCTCCATGGCTACACCTTC.

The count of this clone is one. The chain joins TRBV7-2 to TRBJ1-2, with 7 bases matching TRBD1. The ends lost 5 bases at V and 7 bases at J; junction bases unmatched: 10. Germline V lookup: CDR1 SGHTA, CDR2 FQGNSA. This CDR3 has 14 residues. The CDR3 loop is CASSEGPGGSGYTF. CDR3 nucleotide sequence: TGTGCCAGCAGCGAAGGGCCAGGGGGTAGTGGCTACACCTTC.

CDR3: CASSRDRNTEAFF. In nucleotides, the CDR3 is TGTGCCAGCAGCCGCGACAGGAACACTGAAGCTTTCTTT. V is TRBV7-3 and J is TRBJ1-1; the D gene is possibly TRBD1 (5 bases). The V end lost 5 bases, the J end lost 1 base, and 8 bases lay between the germline ends. In germline, CDR1 is SGHTA, CDR2 FQGTGA. The CDR3 is made up of 13 amino acids.

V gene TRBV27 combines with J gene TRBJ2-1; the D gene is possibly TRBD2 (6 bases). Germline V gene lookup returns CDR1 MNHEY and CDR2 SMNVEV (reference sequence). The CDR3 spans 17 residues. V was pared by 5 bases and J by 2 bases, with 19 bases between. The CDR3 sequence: CASSPPSFSGPYNEQFF. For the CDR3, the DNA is TGTGCCAGCAGTCCCCCCTCTTTTAGCGGTCCCTACAATGAGCAGTTCTTC.

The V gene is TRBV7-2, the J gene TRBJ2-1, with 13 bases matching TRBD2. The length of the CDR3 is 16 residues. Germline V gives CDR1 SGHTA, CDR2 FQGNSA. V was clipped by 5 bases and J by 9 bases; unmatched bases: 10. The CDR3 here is CASSADTSGGAVEQFF. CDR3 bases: TGTGCCAGCAGCGCCGACACTAGCGGGGGGGCCGTTGAGCAGTTCTTC.

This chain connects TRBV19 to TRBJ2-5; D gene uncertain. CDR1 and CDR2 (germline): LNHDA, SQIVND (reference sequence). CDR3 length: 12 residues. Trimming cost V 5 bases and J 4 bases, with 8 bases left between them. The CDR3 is CASSQRGETQYF. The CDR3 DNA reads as TGTGCCAGTAGTCAGCGCGGAGAGACCCAGTACTTC.

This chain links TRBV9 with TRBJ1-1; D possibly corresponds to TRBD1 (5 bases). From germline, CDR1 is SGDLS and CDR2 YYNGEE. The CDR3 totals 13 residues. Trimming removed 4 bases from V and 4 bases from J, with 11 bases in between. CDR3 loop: CASSSDSITEAFF. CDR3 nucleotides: TGTGCCAGCAGCTCCGACAGTATCACTGAAGCTTTCTTT. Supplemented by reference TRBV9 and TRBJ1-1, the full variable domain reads DSGVTQTPKHLITATGQRVTLRCSPRSGDLSVYWYQQSLDQGLQFLIQYYNGEERAKGNILERFSAQQFPDLHSELNLSSLELGDSALYFCASSSDSITEAFFGQGTRLTVV.